The 27 T cell receptor beta chains below come from one sample, sequenced in a study of CD8 T cells in ankylosing spondylitis. General study findings and limits: Blood of patients with ankylosing spondylitis appeared to be characterized by a TCR beta motif of eight highly homologous variants.

Their antigen targets remain unknown. TCRdb passed the 5' RACE reads through MiXCR, listing each CDR3 protein once. The sample carries approximately 500,000 distinct CDR3 sequences, 9.5% to 15% recorded once. The sequencing input was blood, either unsorted or a sorted T cell fraction (not recorded which). All receptors come from a male donor with ankylosing spondylitis.

This clonotype was counted ten times or more. The CDR3 nucleotides are TGCGCCACCGGGGGAACCTACTACAATGAGCAGTTCTTC. It translates to CATGGTYYNEQFF. The chain recombines TRBV10-1 with TRBJ2-1; the D gene is possibly TRBD2 (6 bases). V was clipped by 10 bases and J by 3 bases, with 13 bases between them. The CDR3 is 13 amino acids. The germline V gene encodes CDR1 WNHNN and CDR2 SYGVQD (reference sequence).

This clonotype came up many times. The CDR3 DNA reads TGTGCCAGCTCACGGGGGGCTGAAGCTTTCTTT. It codes for CASSRGAEAFF. The chain is built from TRBV6-6 and TRBJ1-1; weak D call: TRBD1 (5 bases). CDR3 length equals 11 residues. Germline V lookup: CDR1 MNHNY, CDR2 SVGAGI (reference sequence). Deletions cut 8 bases from V and 6 bases from J, with 10 bases between.

This clonotype was seen more than once but under ten times. This chain links TRBV6-2 or TRBV6-3 with TRBJ2-7; D perhaps matches TRBD1 (7 bases). The CDR3 runs to 14 residues. Trimming shortened V by 6 bases and J by 1 base, and 13 bases separated the two germline ends. Germline CDR1 reads MNHEY; CDR2 reads SVGEGT. The chain's CDR3 is CASSAGGSSYEQYV. As DNA, the CDR3 is TGTGCCAGCAGCGCAGGGGGGAGTTCCTACGAGCAGTACGTC.

This chain connects TRBV7-2 to TRBJ1-5, with D perhaps matching TRBD1 (5 bases). This CDR3 has 14 amino acids. V lost 5 bases and J lost 9, with 17 bases in between. Germline V gene lookup returns CDR1 SGHTA and CDR2 FQGNSA. The CDR3 spells CASSPGSDSGPQHF. The CDR3, as DNA: TGTGCCAGCAGCCCAGGGTCGGACTCAGGGCCCCAGCATTTT. Looking up the rest from reference TRBV7-2 and TRBJ1-5 gives the full variable domain: GAGVSQSPSNKVTEKGKDVELRCDPISGHTALYWYRQSLGQGLEFLIYFQGNSAPDKSGLPSDRFSAERTGGSVSTLTIQRTQQEDSAVYLCASSPGSDSGPQHFGDGTRLSIL.

V and J are TRBV20-1 and TRBJ2-1; 8 bases are a match to TRBD2. The germline gives CDR1 DFQATT, CDR2 SNEGSKA (reference sequence). V lost 6 bases and J lost 4; bases outside the gene matches: 11. This CDR3 region has 15 residues. The DNA for the CDR3 is TGCAGTGCCCCCCGTGGGACTAGTGGGTACAATGAGCAGTTCTTC. Its protein is CSAPRGTSGYNEQFF.

The chain employs TRBV20-1 and TRBJ1-5; D might be TRBD1 (6 bases). This CDR3 is built from 13 residues. Germline V CDR1 and CDR2: DFQATT, SNEGSKA (reference sequence). The V and J ends lost 5 bases and 5 bases respectively, with 13 bases between them. The CDR3 region has the DNA TGCAGTGCTGACCGGGACATCGATCAGCCCCAGCATTTT. This codes for CSADRDIDQPQHF.

As for this clonotype: A much larger clone sits a single nucleotide away, making a read error possible. It is likely a read error, because the conserved phenylalanine at the end of the CDR3 is missing. This rearrangement joins TRBV20-1 to TRBJ1-2, with a weak D call TRBD1 (5 bases). V was shortened by 5 bases and J by 2 bases, with 18 bases between the two germline ends. The CDR3 is 15 residues long. CDR1 is DFQATT and CDR2 is SNEGSKA in the germline V gene (reference sequence). This CDR3 is CSAPNLRTSNYGYTC. The CDR3 DNA reads as TGCAGTGCTCCAAACCTCAGGACAAGCAACTATGGCTACACCTGC.

V and J are TRBV5-6 and TRBJ2-1; D possibly corresponds to TRBD2 (5 bases). The germline CDR1 and CDR2 sequences are SGHDT and YYEEEE. The CDR3 contains 15 residues. V was trimmed by 0 bases and J by 4 bases, leaving 11 bases between them. CDR3 DNA: TGTGCCAGCAGCTTGGTGCTAGCTACTTACAATGAGCAGTTCTTC. Its translation is CASSLVLATYNEQFF. The full variable domain, in which reference TRBV5-6 and TRBJ2-1 provide the parts outside the CDR3, is DAGVTQSPTHLIKTRGQQVTLRCSPKSGHDTVSWYQQALGQGPQFIFQYYEEEERQRGNFPDRFSGHQFPNYSSELNVNALLLGDSALYLCASSLVLATYNEQFFGPGTRLTVL.

In this sample, this clonotype turned up a few times. V usage is TRBV20-1 and J usage is TRBJ1-3; no definite D call. The CDR3 has 15 amino acids. Trimming took 0 bases from V and 2 from J, leaving 11 bases between them. CDR1 and CDR2 (germline): DFQATT, SNEGSKA (reference sequence). CDR3: CSARDRRQTGNTIYF. The CDR3 DNA reads as TGCAGTGCTAGAGATCGTAGGCAGACTGGAAACACCATATATTTT.

This clonotype was counted between two and nine times. The V and J genes are TRBV18 and TRBJ2-7; maybe TRBD1 (5 bases). The CDR3 is 14 residues long. V lost 1 base to trimming and J lost 1 base, with 8 bases between them. Germline values: CDR1 KGHSH, CDR2 LQKENI. The CDR3 is CASSPLGQSYEQYV. CDR3 in DNA: TGTGCCAGCTCACCACTAGGACAATCCTACGAGCAGTACGTC.

This clonotype was counted ten times or more. The V call is TRBV7-2, the J call TRBJ1-2, with TRBD1 matching over 8 bases. The CDR3 is made up of 15 amino acids. CDR1 SGHTA and CDR2 FQGNSA come from the germline V gene. J lost 2 bases, V lost 5 bases, and 7 bases had no gene match. CDR3 sequence (DNA): TGTGCCAGCAGCCCAGGGGGCAGAATCAACTATGGCTACACCTTC. Protein: CASSPGGRINYGYTF.

This sequence joins TRBV18 and TRBJ2-7; D is uncertain. This CDR3 has 13 residues. From germline, CDR1 is KGHSH and CDR2 LQKENI. V was cut by 3 bases and J by 4 bases, with 10 bases left in between. In DNA, the CDR3 is TGTGCCAGCTCACCCCCCAAAAGGTACGAGCAGTACTTC. It specifies CASSPPKRYEQYF.

Many counts were recorded for this clonotype. J is TRBJ2-1 and V is TRBV29-1; D remains ambiguous. The germline gives CDR1 SQVTM, CDR2 ANQGSEA. The CDR3 has 13 amino acids. Trimming removed 3 bases from V and 7 bases from J, with 13 bases in between. The CDR3 nucleotides read TGCAGCGTTGAGGAGCTTCTTGGAAATGAGCAGTTCTTC. Translation gives CSVEELLGNEQFF.

In its sample, this clonotype was seen a few times. The chain recombines TRBV20-1 with TRBJ1-1; the D is unclear. Trimming shortened V by 6 bases and J by 7 bases, and 24 bases separated the two germline ends. CDR3 length: 15 amino acids. Looked up from germline, CDR1 is DFQATT and CDR2 is SNEGSKA (reference sequence). CDR3 protein: CSATTRRNPQDEAFF. CDR3 nucleotide sequence: TGCAGTGCAACAACTCGACGGAACCCCCAGGATGAAGCTTTCTTT.

This clonotype has a count of ten or more. The gene calls are TRBV27 and TRBJ2-5; perhaps TRBD1 as D (6 bases). Germline assignment: CDR1 MNHEY and CDR2 SMNVEV (reference sequence). CDR3 length equals 13 residues. V lost 4 bases and J lost 2, with 8 bases in between. The CDR3 region is CASSYRVQETQYF. In nucleotides, the CDR3 is TGTGCCAGCAGTTACAGGGTTCAAGAGACCCAGTACTTC.

In its sample, this clonotype was seen many times. The chain carries TRBV7-2 and TRBJ2-7, with TRBD2 matching 7 bases. The germline gives CDR1 SGHTA, CDR2 FQGNSA. This CDR3 is built from 16 residues. Trimming cost V 1 base and J 1 base; bases outside gene matches: 7. This CDR3 is CASSLGRAGPSYEQYV. The CDR3 coding sequence is TGTGCCAGCAGCTTAGGTAGAGCGGGACCTTCCTACGAGCAGTACGTC.

This chain connects TRBV20-1 to TRBJ1-1, with D tentatively TRBD1 (5 bases). Germline V gives CDR1 DFQATT, CDR2 SNEGSKA (reference sequence). The V end lost 6 bases, the J end lost 0 bases, and 14 bases lay between the germline ends. This CDR3 is built from 14 residues. In nucleotides, the CDR3 is TGCAGTGCCGCCAGTGGACAAATGAACACTGAAGCTTTCTTT. Translating gives CSAASGQMNTEAFF.

This clonotype has a handful of counts. The gene calls are TRBV3-1 and TRBJ1-4; D remains unclear. Germline values: CDR1 LGHDT, CDR2 YNNKEL (reference sequence). This CDR3 is 15 amino acids long. Trimming took off 0 bases at V and 0 bases at J, with 5 bases between the two ends. CDR3 residues: CASSQDSTTNEKLFF. CDR3 sequence (DNA): TGTGCCAGCAGCCAAGATAGTACAACTAATGAAAAACTGTTTTTT.

This clonotype was recorded at least ten times. CDR3 amino acids: CASSSFTDTQYF. The CDR3 region has the DNA TGTGCCAGCAGCTCCTTCACAGATACGCAGTATTTT. This chain connects TRBV7-2 to TRBJ2-3; D unclear. From germline, CDR1 is SGHTA and CDR2 FQGNSA. This CDR3 region has 12 residues. Trimming took off 4 bases at V and 2 bases at J, with 4 bases between the two ends. Looking up the rest from reference TRBV7-2 and TRBJ2-3 gives the full variable domain: GAGVSQSPSNKVTEKGKDVELRCDPISGHTALYWYRQSLGQGLEFLIYFQGNSAPDKSGLPSDRFSAERTGGSVSTLTIQRTQQEDSAVYLCASSSFTDTQYFGPGTRLTVL.

This chain connects TRBV3-1 to TRBJ2-3, with TRBD2 as a possible D gene (7 bases). With 1 base removed from V and 2 bases from J, the gap between germline ends came to 19 bases. CDR3 length: 18 amino acids. From germline, CDR1 is LGHDT and CDR2 YNNKEL (reference sequence). DNA for the CDR3: TGTGCCAGCAGCCAAGTGACCTGGGGGGGGCGGGACACAGATACGCAGTATTTT. Its translation: CASSQVTWGGRDTDTQYF.

J is TRBJ2-2 and V is TRBV6-4; D perhaps matches TRBD2 (6 bases). Trimming cost V 3 bases and J 5 bases, with 10 bases left between them. In germline, CDR1 is MRHNA, CDR2 SNTAGT. This CDR3 region has 14 residues. The CDR3 bases are TGTGCCAGCAGTGAGGGGGAGGAGACCGGGGAGCTGTTTTTT. This encodes CASSEGEETGELFF.

This clonotype was detected only a few times. The chain has TRBV28 and TRBJ2-7; 8 bases match TRBD2. Unmatched junction bases numbered 5, after V lost 2 bases and J lost 5 bases. The CDR3 is 14 residues long. Germline assignment: CDR1 MDHEN and CDR2 SYDVKM. CDR3: CASSLSGRIHEQYV. CDR3 nucleotide sequence: TGTGCCAGCAGTTTAAGCGGGAGAATCCACGAGCAGTACGTC.

This clonotype has ten or more counts. The chain is built from TRBV2 and TRBJ2-1; D gene ambiguous. The germline V gene has CDR1 SNHLY and CDR2 FYNNEI. This CDR3 region has 11 residues. V gave up 8 bases and J gave up 2 bases, with 4 bases separating them. The CDR3 DNA reads as TGTGCCAGCGGTACCTACAATGAGCAGTTCTTC. Its translation is CASGTYNEQFF.

The table lists this clonotype with many counts. J is TRBJ2-2 and V is TRBV7-9; D call uncertain. Looked up from germline, CDR1 is SEHNR and CDR2 is FQNEAQ (reference sequence). The CDR3 totals 17 residues. V lost 5 bases and J 0 bases, leaving 16 bases between the germline ends. CDR3 nucleotide sequence: TGTGCCAGCAGCCATACCTACCAGGACGCGAACACCGGGGAGCTGTTTTTT. It translates to CASSHTYQDANTGELFF.

The chain recombines TRBV20-1 with TRBJ2-1; the D gene is possibly TRBD2 (6 bases). V gave up 6 bases and J gave up 2 bases, with 14 bases separating them. CDR1 and CDR2 from the germline V gene are DFQATT and SNEGSKA (reference sequence). The CDR3 runs 14 residues. The CDR3 DNA reads TGCAGTGCAGGGCGGGAACCTACCTACAATGAGCAGTTCTTC. Encoded protein: CSAGREPTYNEQFF.

The rearrangement uses TRBV7-2 and TRBJ2-7; D gene uncertain. V was pared by 1 base and J by 2 bases, with 9 bases between. This CDR3 has 14 residues. Germline values: CDR1 SGHTA, CDR2 FQGNSA. Here the CDR3 DNA reads TGTGCCAGCAGCTTAGAAGCGAGTACCTACGAGCAGTACTTC. It is translated as CASSLEASTYEQYF.

This clonotype has a count of ten or more. The rearrangement joins TRBV29-1 to TRBJ1-2; the D gene is possibly TRBD1 (6 bases). The CDR3 has 13 amino acids. From germline, CDR1 is SQVTM and CDR2 ANQGSEA. Trimming took off 3 bases at V and 8 bases at J, with 16 bases between the two ends. This CDR3 reads CSVDGTRGGGYTF. The CDR3 nucleotides read TGCAGCGTTGATGGGACAAGGGGGGGAGGCTACACCTTC.